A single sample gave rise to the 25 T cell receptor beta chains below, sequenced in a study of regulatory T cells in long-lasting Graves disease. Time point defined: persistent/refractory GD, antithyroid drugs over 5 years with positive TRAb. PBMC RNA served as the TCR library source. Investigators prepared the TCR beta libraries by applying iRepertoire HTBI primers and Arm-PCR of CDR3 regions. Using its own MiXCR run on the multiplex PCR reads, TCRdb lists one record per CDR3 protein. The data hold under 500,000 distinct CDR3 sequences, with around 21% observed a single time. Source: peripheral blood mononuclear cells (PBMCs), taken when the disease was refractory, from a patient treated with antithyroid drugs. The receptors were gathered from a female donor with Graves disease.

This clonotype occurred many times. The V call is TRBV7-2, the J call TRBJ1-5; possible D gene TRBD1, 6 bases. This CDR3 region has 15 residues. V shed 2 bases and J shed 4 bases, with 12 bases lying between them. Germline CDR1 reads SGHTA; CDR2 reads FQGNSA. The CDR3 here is CASSLTGSKNQPQHF. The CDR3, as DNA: TGTGCCAGCAGCTTAACAGGGTCAAAGAATCAGCCCCAGCATTTT.

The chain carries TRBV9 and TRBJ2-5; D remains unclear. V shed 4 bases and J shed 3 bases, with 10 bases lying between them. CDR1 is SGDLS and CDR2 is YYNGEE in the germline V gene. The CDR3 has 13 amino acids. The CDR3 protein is CASSPRGEETQYF. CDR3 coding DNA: TGTGCCAGCAGCCCTCGCGGCGAAGAGACCCAGTACTTC.

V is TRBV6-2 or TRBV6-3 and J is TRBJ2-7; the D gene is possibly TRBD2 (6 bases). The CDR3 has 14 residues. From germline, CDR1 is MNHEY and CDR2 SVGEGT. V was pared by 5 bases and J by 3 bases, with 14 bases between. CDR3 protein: CASSGWGDLYEQYF. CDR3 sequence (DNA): TGTGCCAGCAGTGGATGGGGGGACCTCTACGAGCAGTACTTC.

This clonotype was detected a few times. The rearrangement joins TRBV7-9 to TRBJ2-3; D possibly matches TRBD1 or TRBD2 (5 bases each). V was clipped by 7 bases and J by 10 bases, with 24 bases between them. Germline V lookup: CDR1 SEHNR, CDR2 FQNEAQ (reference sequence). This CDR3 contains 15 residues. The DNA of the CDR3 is TGTGCCAGCATCCCCACGGCCCCGGTGGGGCGGGCGCAGTATTTT. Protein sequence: CASIPTAPVGRAQYF.

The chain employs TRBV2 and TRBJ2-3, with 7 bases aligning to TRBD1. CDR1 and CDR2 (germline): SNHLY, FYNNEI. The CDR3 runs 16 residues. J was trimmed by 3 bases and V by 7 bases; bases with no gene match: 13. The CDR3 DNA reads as TGTGCCAGCACCTTAGCGCCGGGACAGCCGACAGATACGCAGTATTTT. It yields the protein CASTLAPGQPTDTQYF.

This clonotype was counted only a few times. CDR3 loop: CASSQVGLIGEKLFF. The CDR3 DNA follows: TGCGCCAGCAGCCAAGTAGGACTAATTGGGGAAAAACTGTTTTTT. The gene calls are TRBV4-1 and TRBJ1-4; unclear D gene. The CDR3 has 15 residues. Trimming removed 1 base at V and 8 bases at J, with 14 bases between. Germline V lookup: CDR1 MGHRA, CDR2 YSYEKL.

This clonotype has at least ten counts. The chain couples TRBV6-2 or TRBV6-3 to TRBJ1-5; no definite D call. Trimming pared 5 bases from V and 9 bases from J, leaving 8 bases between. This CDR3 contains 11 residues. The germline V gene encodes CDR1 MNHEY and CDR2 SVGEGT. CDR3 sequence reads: CASSTGRPQHF. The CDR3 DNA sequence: TGTGCCAGCAGTACCGGACGGCCCCAGCATTTT.

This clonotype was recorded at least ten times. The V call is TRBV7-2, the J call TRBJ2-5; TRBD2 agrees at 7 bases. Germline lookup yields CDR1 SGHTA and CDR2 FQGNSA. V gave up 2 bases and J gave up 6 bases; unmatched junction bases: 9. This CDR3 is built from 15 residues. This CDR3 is CASSLTTSIRQTQYF. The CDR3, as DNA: TGTGCCAGCAGCTTAACGACTAGCATTAGGCAGACCCAGTACTTC. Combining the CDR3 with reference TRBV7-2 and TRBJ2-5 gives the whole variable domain GAGVSQSPSNKVTEKGKDVELRCDPISGHTALYWYRQSLGQGLEFLIYFQGNSAPDKSGLPSDRFSAERTGGSVSTLTIQRTQQEDSAVYLCASSLTTSIRQTQYFGPGTRLLVL.

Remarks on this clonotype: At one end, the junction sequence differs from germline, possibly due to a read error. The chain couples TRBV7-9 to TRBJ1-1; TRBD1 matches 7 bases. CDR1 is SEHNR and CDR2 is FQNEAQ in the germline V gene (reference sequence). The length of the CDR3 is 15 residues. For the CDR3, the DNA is TGTACCAGCAGCCCGTGGTCGACAGGGTCCCCTGAAGCTTTCTTT. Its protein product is CTSSPWSTGSPEAFF. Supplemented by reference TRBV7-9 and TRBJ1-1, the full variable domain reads DTGVSQNPRHKITKRGQNVTFRCDPISEHNRLYWYRQTLGQGPEFLTYFQNEAQLEKSRLLSDRFSAERPKGSFSTLEIQRTEQGDSAMYLCTSSPWSTGSPEAFFGQGTRLTVV.

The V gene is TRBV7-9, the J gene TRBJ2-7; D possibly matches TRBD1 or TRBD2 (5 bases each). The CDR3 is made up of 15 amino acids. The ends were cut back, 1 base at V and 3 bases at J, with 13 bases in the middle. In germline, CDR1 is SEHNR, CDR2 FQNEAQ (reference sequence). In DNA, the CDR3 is TGTGCCAGCAGCTTAGGGGGGACCCCGAACTACGAGCAGTACTTC. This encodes CASSLGGTPNYEQYF.

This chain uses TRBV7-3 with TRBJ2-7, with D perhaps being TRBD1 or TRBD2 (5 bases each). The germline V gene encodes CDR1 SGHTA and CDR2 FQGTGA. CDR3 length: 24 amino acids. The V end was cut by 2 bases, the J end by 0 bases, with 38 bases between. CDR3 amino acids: CASSLRDARDNKALTVQSSYEQYF. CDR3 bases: TGTGCCAGCAGCTTACGGGACGCTCGCGACAATAAGGCGCTCACAGTTCAATCCTCCTACGAGCAGTACTTC.

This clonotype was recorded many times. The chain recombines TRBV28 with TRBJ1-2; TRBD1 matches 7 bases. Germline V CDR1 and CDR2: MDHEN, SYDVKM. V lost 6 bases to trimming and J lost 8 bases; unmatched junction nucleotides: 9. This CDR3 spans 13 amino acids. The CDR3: CASSVTGTSGYTF. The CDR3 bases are TGTGCCAGCAGCGTGACAGGGACCTCGGGCTACACCTTC.

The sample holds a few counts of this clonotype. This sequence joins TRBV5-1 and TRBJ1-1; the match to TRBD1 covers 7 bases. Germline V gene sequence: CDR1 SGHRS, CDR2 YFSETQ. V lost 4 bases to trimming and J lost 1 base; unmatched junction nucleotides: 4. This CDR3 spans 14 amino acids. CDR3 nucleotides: TGCGCCAGCAGCGAGGGACAGCCGAACACTGAAGCTTTCTTT. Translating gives CASSEGQPNTEAFF. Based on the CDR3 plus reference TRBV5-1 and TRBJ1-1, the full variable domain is KAGVTQTPRYLIKTRGQQVTLSCSPISGHRSVSWYQQTPGQGLQFLFEYFSETQRNKGNFPGRFSGRQFSNSRSEMNVSTLELGDSALYLCASSEGQPNTEAFFGQGTRLTVV.

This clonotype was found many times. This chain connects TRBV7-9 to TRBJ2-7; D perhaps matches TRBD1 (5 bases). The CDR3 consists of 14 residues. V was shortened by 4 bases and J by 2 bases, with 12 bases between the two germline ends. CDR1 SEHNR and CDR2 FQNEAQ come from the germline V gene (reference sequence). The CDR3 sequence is CASSSGRGPYEQYF. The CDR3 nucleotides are TGTGCCAGCAGCTCCGGAAGGGGCCCCTACGAGCAGTACTTC.

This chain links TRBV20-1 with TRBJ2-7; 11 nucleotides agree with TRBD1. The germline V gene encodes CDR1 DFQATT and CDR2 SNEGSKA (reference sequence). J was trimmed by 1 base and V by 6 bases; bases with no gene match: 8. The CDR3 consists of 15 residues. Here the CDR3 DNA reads TGCAGTGCCAATAACCGGGACAGGGGGTCCTACGAGCAGTACTTC. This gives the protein CSANNRDRGSYEQYF.

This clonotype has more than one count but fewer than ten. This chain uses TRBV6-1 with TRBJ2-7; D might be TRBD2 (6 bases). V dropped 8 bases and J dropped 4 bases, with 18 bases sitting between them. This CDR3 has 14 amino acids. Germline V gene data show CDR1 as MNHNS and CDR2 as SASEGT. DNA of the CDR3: TGTGCCAGCCAAACGGCGGAGGGGCTGTACGAGCAGTACTTC. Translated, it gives CASQTAEGLYEQYF.

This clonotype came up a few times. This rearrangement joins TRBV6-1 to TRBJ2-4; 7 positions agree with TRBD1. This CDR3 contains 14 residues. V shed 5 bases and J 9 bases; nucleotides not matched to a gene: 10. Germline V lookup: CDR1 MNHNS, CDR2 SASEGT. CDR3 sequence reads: CASSQQGFKVIQYF. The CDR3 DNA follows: TGTGCCAGCAGTCAACAGGGGTTTAAGGTCATTCAGTACTTC.

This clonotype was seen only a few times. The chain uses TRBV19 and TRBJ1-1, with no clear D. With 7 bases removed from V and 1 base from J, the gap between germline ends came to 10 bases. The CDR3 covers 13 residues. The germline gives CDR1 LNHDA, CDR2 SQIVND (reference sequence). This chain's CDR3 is CASTDGGNTEAFF. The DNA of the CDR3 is TGTGCCAGTACCGACGGCGGGAACACTGAAGCTTTCTTT.

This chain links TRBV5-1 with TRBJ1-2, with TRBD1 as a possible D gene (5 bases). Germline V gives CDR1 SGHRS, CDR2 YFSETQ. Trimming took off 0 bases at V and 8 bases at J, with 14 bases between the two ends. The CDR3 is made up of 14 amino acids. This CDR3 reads CASSLDRRISGYTF. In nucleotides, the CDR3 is TGCGCCAGCAGCTTGGACAGGCGGATATCAGGCTACACCTTC.

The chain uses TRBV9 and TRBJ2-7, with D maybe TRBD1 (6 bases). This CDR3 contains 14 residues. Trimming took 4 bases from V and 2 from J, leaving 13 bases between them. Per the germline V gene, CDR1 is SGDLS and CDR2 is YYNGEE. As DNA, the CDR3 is TGTGCCAGCAGCCCAGGACAGTTGCCCTACGAGCAGTACTTC. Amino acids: CASSPGQLPYEQYF.

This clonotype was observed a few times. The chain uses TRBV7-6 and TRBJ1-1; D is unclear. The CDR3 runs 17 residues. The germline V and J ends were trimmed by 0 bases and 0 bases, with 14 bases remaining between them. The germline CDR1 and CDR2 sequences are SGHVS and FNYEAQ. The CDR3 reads CASSLAEVGEMNTEAFF. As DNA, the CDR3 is TGTGCCAGCAGCTTAGCGGAGGTGGGTGAGATGAACACTGAAGCTTTCTTT.

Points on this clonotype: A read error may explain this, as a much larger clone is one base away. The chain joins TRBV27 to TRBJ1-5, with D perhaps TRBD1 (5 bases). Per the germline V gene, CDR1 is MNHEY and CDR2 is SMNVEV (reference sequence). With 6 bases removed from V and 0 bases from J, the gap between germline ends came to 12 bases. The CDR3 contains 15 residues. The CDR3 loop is CASREGRNSNQPQHF. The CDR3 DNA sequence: TGTGCCAGCAGAGAGGGACGTAATAGCAATCAGCCCCAGCATTTT.

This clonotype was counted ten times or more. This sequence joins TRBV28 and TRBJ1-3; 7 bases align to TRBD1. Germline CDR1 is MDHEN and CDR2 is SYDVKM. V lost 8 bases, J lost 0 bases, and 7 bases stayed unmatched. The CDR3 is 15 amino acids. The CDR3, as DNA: TGTGCCAGCGGCCCCGACAGGGCCTCTGGAAACACCATATATTTT. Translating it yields CASGPDRASGNTIYF.

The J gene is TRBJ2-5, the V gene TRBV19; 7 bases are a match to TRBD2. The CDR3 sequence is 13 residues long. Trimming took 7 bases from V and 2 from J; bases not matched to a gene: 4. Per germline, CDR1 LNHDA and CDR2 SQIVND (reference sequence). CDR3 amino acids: CASNPSGQETQYF. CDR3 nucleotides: TGTGCCAGTAATCCTAGCGGACAAGAGACCCAGTACTTC.

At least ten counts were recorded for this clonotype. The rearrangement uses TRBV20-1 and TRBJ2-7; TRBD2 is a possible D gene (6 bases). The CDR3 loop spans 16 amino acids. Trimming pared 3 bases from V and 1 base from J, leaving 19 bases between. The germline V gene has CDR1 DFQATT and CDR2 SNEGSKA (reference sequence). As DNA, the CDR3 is TGCAGTGCTAGGGGGCTAGCGCCCGGGCTATCCTACGAGCAGTACTTC. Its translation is CSARGLAPGLSYEQYF.